This TCR beta chain stems from a study of post-analysis software for immune sequencing data. Whole-study findings and limits: The study found TRBV5-6, TRBV5-1 and TRBV20-1 among four to six TRBV segments more frequent in patients than controls. Same-batch preparations were strongly co-clustered by F measure.

Of note for this clonotype: What it binds is not known.

Unique molecular identifiers had been added to the TCR beta cDNA libraries. TCRdb analysed the PCR reads with MiXCR anew, one entry per CDR3 protein. The repertoire has hundreds of thousands of distinct CDR3 sequences, roughly 45% of them found once; the top ten carry roughly an eighth. CDR3 length: 15 residues. Germline CDR1 reads MNHNY; CDR2 reads SVGAGI (reference sequence). The chain employs TRBV6-6 and TRBJ2-7; a possible D gene is TRBD1 (8 bases). The closer fit of TRBJ2-5 to the DNA end suggests the J call may be wrong. What was sequenced was blood. The TCR comes from a girl between 5 and 17 years old with multiple sclerosis. This CDR3 reads CASSYSTGGGETQYF. The CDR3 DNA sequence: TGTGCCAGCAGTTACTCCACAGGGGGAGGGGAGACCCAGTACTTC.